Following are 27 T cell receptor beta chains from one sample sequenced in a study of cytomegalovirus exposure and HLA in healthy donors. Produced via immunoSEQ multiplex PCR; TCRdb's table is partial and in-frame only. Here the sample spans nearly 110,000 clones, 88% being singletons. Source material: PBMCs. All receptors derive from a woman aged 18-29 years in good health and CMV-seropositive.

The gene calls are TRBV7-9 and TRBJ1-1; maybe TRBD1 (6 bases). Germline V gene data show CDR1 as SEHNR and CDR2 as FQNEAQ (reference sequence). The CDR3 extends over 14 amino acids. V was shortened by 6 bases and J by 2 bases, with 13 bases between the two germline ends. The CDR3 nucleotides are TGTGCCAGCAGACCTGGGACACACAACACTGAAGCTTTCTTT. Translating gives CASRPGTHNTEAFF.

As for this clone: Other DNA sequences of this sample code for an identical CDR3. This chain uses TRBV27 with TRBJ2-5; TRBD1 is a possible D gene (6 bases). Per germline, CDR1 MNHEY and CDR2 SMNVEV (reference sequence). Trimming removed 5 bases at V and 2 bases at J, with 9 bases between. The CDR3 is 13 residues long. As DNA, the CDR3 is TGTGCCAGCAGTCTCAGGGGACAAGAGACCCAGTACTTC. Protein: CASSLRGQETQYF.

This clone has just a few counts. V usage is TRBV6-5 and J usage is TRBJ1-4; 7 bases agree with TRBD1. The CDR3 loop spans 15 amino acids. The V gene end was trimmed by 6 bases and the J gene end by 2 bases; junction bases not matched to a gene: 6. The germline CDR1 and CDR2 sequences are MNHEY and SVGAGI. The CDR3 nucleotides read TGTGCCAGCAGAAAAGACAGGGTCACTAATGAAAAACTGTTTTTT. This codes for CASRKDRVTNEKLFF.

This clone was picked up one time. The chain links TRBV6-1 to TRBJ2-1, with D uncertain. Per germline, CDR1 MNHNS and CDR2 SASEGT. The CDR3 runs to 16 residues. Trimming took 2 bases from V and 0 from J, leaving 11 bases between them. CDR3 sequence: CASSESILSSYNEQFF. The CDR3 region has the DNA TGTGCCAGCAGTGAAAGTATCCTTAGCTCCTACAATGAGCAGTTCTTC.

The rearrangement links TRBV4-1 to TRBJ1-1, with 7 bases aligning to TRBD1. This CDR3 spans 14 amino acids. Trimming removed 2 bases from V and 5 bases from J; junction bases left unmatched: 5. In germline, CDR1 is MGHRA, CDR2 YSYEKL. CDR3: CASSQRGLRTEAFF. DNA of the CDR3: TGCGCCAGCAGCCAAAGGGGGCTGAGGACTGAAGCTTTCTTT.

V and J are TRBV6-5 and TRBJ2-5, with 12 bases identical to TRBD2. From germline, CDR1 is MNHEY and CDR2 SVGAGI. V shed 1 base and J 5 bases; nucleotides not matched to a gene: 5. The CDR3 is made up of 16 amino acids. CDR3 loop: CASSYFLAGGPETQYF. Here the CDR3 DNA reads TGTGCCAGCAGTTACTTCCTAGCGGGGGGGCCGGAGACCCAGTACTTC.

The chain carries TRBV2 and TRBJ2-5; no firm D call. V was shortened by 4 bases and J by 0 bases, with 6 bases between the two germline ends. The germline V gene has CDR1 SNHLY and CDR2 FYNNEI. The CDR3 covers 13 residues. DNA of the CDR3: TGTGCCAGCAGTGTTGCGTACCAAGAGACCCAGTACTTC. Amino acids: CASSVAYQETQYF.

The chain combines TRBV27 with TRBJ2-5; no clear D. Germline V gives CDR1 MNHEY, CDR2 SMNVEV (reference sequence). With 4 bases removed from V and 0 bases from J, the gap between germline ends came to 6 bases. The CDR3 sequence is 13 residues long. CDR3 DNA sequence: TGTGCCAGCAGTTACGCGTACCAAGAGACCCAGTACTTC. The encoded protein is CASSYAYQETQYF.

The rearrangement joins TRBV18 to TRBJ2-7; 9 bases agree with TRBD1. The CDR3 is made up of 15 amino acids. Germline V gene data show CDR1 as KGHSH and CDR2 as LQKENI. Trimming at V came to 3 bases and at J to 6 bases, leaving 9 bases not matched to a gene. CDR3 amino acids: CASSPRTGELIEQYF. DNA for the CDR3: TGTGCCAGCTCACCGAGGACAGGGGAGCTAATCGAGCAGTACTTC.

In DNA, the CDR3 is TGTGCCACCCAGAATCCCGGGACTAGATATGGCTACACCTTC. It encodes CATQNPGTRYGYTF. V is TRBV10-3 and J is TRBJ1-2; D may be TRBD1 (5 bases). V was trimmed by 10 bases and J by 5 bases, leaving 20 bases between them. This CDR3 is 14 amino acids long. CDR1 and CDR2 (germline): ENHRY, SYGVKD.

This sequence joins TRBV4-1 and TRBJ1-1, with D possibly TRBD1 on 6 matching bases. With 0 bases removed from V and 1 base from J, the gap between germline ends came to 9 bases. This CDR3 has 15 residues. CDR1 and CDR2 (germline): MGHRA, YSYEKL. The CDR3 DNA is TGCGCCAGCAGCCAAGATATGGGACAGAACACTGAAGCTTTCTTT. Its translation: CASSQDMGQNTEAFF.

The gene calls are TRBV28 and TRBJ1-1; a weak D match, TRBD1 (5 bases). Germline V gene data show CDR1 as MDHEN and CDR2 as SYDVKM. Trimming cost V 5 bases and J 5 bases, with 9 bases left between them. The CDR3 has 12 residues. The CDR3 loop is CASSHGGTEAFF. The CDR3, as DNA: TGTGCCAGCAGTCACGGGGGAACTGAAGCTTTCTTT.

V usage is TRBV9 and J usage is TRBJ2-1; 7 bases align to TRBD2. The CDR3 loop spans 16 amino acids. Per germline, CDR1 SGDLS and CDR2 YYNGEE. V was pared by 4 bases and J by 4 bases, with 11 bases of the junction left unmatched. This chain's CDR3 is CASSPRDYRGYNEQFF. The CDR3 coding sequence is TGTGCCAGCAGCCCGAGGGACTACCGAGGGTACAATGAGCAGTTCTTC.

V gene TRBV10-2 combines with J gene TRBJ2-1; possibly TRBD2 for D (6 bases). With 4 bases removed from V and 7 bases from J, the gap between germline ends came to 17 bases. Germline V gives CDR1 WSHSY, CDR2 SAAADI. The CDR3 runs 15 residues. The CDR3, as DNA: TGCGCCAGCAGTGTGGGCCTAGCGTCGGCTAATGAGCAGTTCTTC. It codes for CASSVGLASANEQFF.

The chain carries TRBV2 and TRBJ2-5; D perhaps matches TRBD1 (5 bases). Trimming removed 1 base from V and 5 bases from J, with 11 bases in between. The CDR3 is 14 amino acids. CDR1 is SNHLY and CDR2 is FYNNEI in the germline V gene. The CDR3 nucleotides read TGTGCCAGCAGTGAAGTGCAGGGTCGGGAGACCCAGTACTTC. Translation gives CASSEVQGRETQYF.

The V and J genes are TRBV28 and TRBJ1-4; possibly TRBD1 for D (5 bases). Per the germline V gene, CDR1 is MDHEN and CDR2 is SYDVKM. The CDR3 consists of 15 residues. V shed 2 bases and J shed 8 bases, with 15 bases lying between them. The CDR3 loop reads CASSLIRGDGEKLFF. The CDR3 nucleotides are TGTGCCAGCAGTTTAATCCGGGGGGATGGCGAAAAACTGTTTTTT. The full variable domain, completed using reference TRBV28 and TRBJ1-4, is DVKVTQSSRYLVKRTGEKVFLECVQDMDHENMFWYRQDPGLGLRLIYFSYDVKMKEKGDIPEGYSVSREKKERFSLILESASTNQTSMYLCASSLIRGDGEKLFFGSGTQLSVL.

V usage is TRBV10-3 and J usage is TRBJ1-2; TRBD1 matches 8 bases. The CDR3 is made up of 17 amino acids. The J segment lost 7 bases and the V segment lost 2 bases, leaving 15 bases of the junction unmatched. Germline CDR1 ENHRY, CDR2 SYGVKD. In DNA, the CDR3 is TGTGCCATCAGTGAGGGACAGGGCGGGAACGTGCCGCCTGGCTACACCTTC. Translation: CAISEGQGGNVPPGYTF.

The DNA of the CDR3 is TGTGCCAGCTTCGGACGGGGGGGCCAAAACAACTACGAGCAGTACGTC. Its protein is CASFGRGGQNNYEQYV. V gene TRBV6-4 combines with J gene TRBJ2-7; 8 nucleotides align to TRBD2. The CDR3 is 16 amino acids. The V segment lost 8 bases and the J segment 3 bases; nucleotides outside the gene matches: 15. Germline CDR1 reads MRHNA; CDR2 reads SNTAGT.

V usage is TRBV4-2 and J usage is TRBJ1-1; the D is unclear. V lost 0 bases and J 7 bases, leaving 9 bases between the germline ends. CDR1 LGHNA and CDR2 YNFKEQ come from the germline V gene. The CDR3 is 13 amino acids. The CDR3 DNA reads as TGTGCCAGCAGCCAAGAGCCCCCAGGTGAAGCTTTCTTT. Translation: CASSQEPPGEAFF.

The rearrangement links TRBV9 to TRBJ2-2; 9 nucleotides match TRBD1. The CDR3 length is 16 residues. From germline, CDR1 is SGDLS and CDR2 YYNGEE. The V gene end was trimmed by 3 bases and the J gene end by 4 bases; junction bases not matched to a gene: 7. The CDR3 spells CASSGGTGRVTGELFF. The CDR3 nucleotides are TGTGCCAGCAGCGGGGGGACAGGGCGGGTCACCGGGGAGCTGTTTTTT.

The chain carries TRBV10-3 and TRBJ2-3; no reliable D call. The CDR3 contains 15 residues. The V gene lost 0 bases and the J gene lost 1 base, with 8 bases spanning the gap. Germline lookup yields CDR1 ENHRY and CDR2 SYGVKD. CDR3 loop: CAISESDSRTDTQYF. For the CDR3, the DNA is TGTGCCATCAGTGAGTCAGACTCCCGCACAGATACGCAGTATTTT.

V and J are TRBV15 and TRBJ1-5; D uncertain. Germline CDR1 LNHNV, CDR2 YYDKDF (reference sequence). V lost 0 bases and J lost 7, with 13 bases in between. This CDR3 spans 15 amino acids. CDR3 protein: CATSREGGEYQPQHF. As DNA, the CDR3 is TGTGCCACCAGCAGAGAAGGCGGGGAATACCAGCCCCAGCATTTT.

V and J are TRBV7-2 and TRBJ2-7, with TRBD2 matching 7 bases. This CDR3 has 14 residues. V shed 5 bases and J 3 bases; nucleotides not matched to a gene: 7. Germline CDR1 reads SGHTA; CDR2 reads FQGNSA. DNA for the CDR3: TGTGCCAGCAGCGCGGGGGTTGGGGGCTACGAGCAGTACGTC. Translating gives CASSAGVGGYEQYV.

V gene TRBV19 combines with J gene TRBJ1-1, with D possibly matching TRBD1 (6 bases). This CDR3 is 15 amino acids long. CDR1 LNHDA and CDR2 SQIVND come from the germline V gene (reference sequence). With 3 bases removed from V and 4 bases from J, the gap between germline ends came to 15 bases. CDR3 loop: CASSMGAGLPTEAFF. The CDR3 DNA sequence: TGTGCCAGTAGTATGGGGGCCGGACTTCCCACTGAAGCTTTCTTT.

In nucleotides, the CDR3 is TGTGCCAGCAGTTCGCCCCGGGGAGGGCCCTACGAGCAGTACGTC. This encodes CASSSPRGGPYEQYV. This rearrangement joins TRBV28 to TRBJ2-7; 7 nucleotides align to TRBD2. Germline CDR1 and CDR2: MDHEN and SYDVKM. J was trimmed by 2 bases and V by 4 bases; bases with no gene match: 8. This CDR3 comprises 15 residues.

The chain joins TRBV10-1 to TRBJ2-5; 7 bases align to TRBD1. Germline V gene sequence: CDR1 WNHNN, CDR2 SYGVQD (reference sequence). This CDR3 is 14 amino acids long. Trimming took 6 bases from V and 0 from J; bases not matched to a gene: 4. CDR3 loop: CASSLDRDQETQYF. In DNA, the CDR3 is TGCGCCAGCAGCCTCGACAGGGACCAAGAGACCCAGTACTTC.

V and J are TRBV5-6 and TRBJ2-7; D uncertain. Trimming took off 5 bases at V and 0 bases at J, with 15 bases between the two ends. Looked up from germline, CDR1 is SGHDT and CDR2 is YYEEEE. This CDR3 is built from 15 residues. This CDR3 is CASRYSYGSSYEQYV. CDR3 nucleotide sequence: TGTGCCAGCAGATATAGCTACGGTAGCTCCTACGAGCAGTACGTC.